This TCR beta chain was recorded in a study of beta chain features in type 1 diabetes (dated by TCRdb to 2017 to 2018). Looking at the study overall: Mean age, gender distribution, total cell number and subset yield did not differ between patients and healthy donors. A total of over 90,000,000 sorted cells were examined across all samples, and a strong correlation was observed between cell number per subset and RNA yield. The study compared TCRB repertoires of sorted circulating CD4+ T cell subsets between recently diagnosed type 1 diabetes patients and matched healthy donors. Naive and central memory subsets were obtained from all 30 or so donors, but regulatory and stem cell-like memory subsets were isolated from only 8 patients and roughly eight healthy donors.

The germline V gene (reference sequence) specifies GTSNPN as CDR1 and SVGIG as CDR2. V is pared back by 2 bases and J by 2 bases, with 7 bases lying between the germline termini. Including cysteine and phenylalanine, the CDR3 has 13 amino acids. Just the 39-base CDR3 DNA is kept, in frame starting at base 1. The entire isolated RNA was reverse transcribed using the High Capacity cDNA Reverse Transcription Kit, and thus expressed TCRB transcripts were sequenced. Deep immunoSEQ sequencing was applied to naive, central memory and regulatory T cell samples, giving an average of around 4 million total reads per sample. After sorted cells were lysed in RLT buffer, RNA was extracted with DNase-treated RNeasy Micro or Mini kits, with the choice depending on cell number. To prevent cross-contamination, every cell subset was processed on its own, while patient and healthy donor samples were processed together. Using the immunoSEQ multiplex PCR, TCRB sequences were amplified from cDNA into 87-bp fragments spanning the CDR3 region. The amplicons were sequenced using the Illumina HiSeq platform. For the original study's pipeline: Synthetic template baselines were used to correct PCR bias computationally, reads within Hamming distance 2 were collapsed together, and singletons that could not be merged were discarded. Reads were aligned to IMGT to assign V, D and J genes, CDR3 length, and insertions or deletions at six rearrangement sites. Within each subset, clonotype counts were normalized to sorted cell number, and only after that were true diversity and Gini coefficients computed with the tcR R package. The overlap coefficient, calculated on TCRB nucleotide sequences, was used to quantify repertoire sharing. Out-of-frame TCRB sequences from naive cells were analyzed to stand in for the pre-selection repertoire. Drawn from immuneACCESS, this table holds only the in-frame rearrangements with V and J called that TCRdb kept. Clones are partly lost; checked studies trace under half to an unresolved V gene and leave the rest unexplained. Clonal size and the V and J genes are those of that table, whereas D and trimming came from the DNA. This sample holds some 660,000 clones; more than 12% were observed only once. The ten largest clonotypes hold roughly 0.04% of the sample.

A word on this clone: Its antigen remains unidentified. No base quality values were provided; no much bigger clone lies one nucleotide off.

A single peripheral blood draw of about 120 mL on average was collected from each donor into heparinised tubes. Using a panel that included CD45RO, CCR7, CD25, CD127, CD95 and CD27, naive, central memory, regulatory and stem cell-like memory CD4+ T cells were sorted on a BD FACSAria II. Purity was above 95% for every sorted population. PBMCs were isolated immediately by Lymphoprep density gradient centrifugation and stained directly without culture. So that batch effects would be minimized, each experiment stained and sorted samples in pairs, pairing one healthy donor with one patient. What the study reported, not specific to this receptor: Shorter templates might have been favored by PCR, but patient and control samples were amplified and corrected together, so both groups would have been affected equally by any skew. At VDJ recombination sites, type 1 diabetes patients had fewer insertions and more deleted nucleotides, which implies abnormalities in thymic rearrangement. In all four CD4+ subsets, TCRB CDR3 length was moderately but significantly shorter in type 1 diabetes patients. Naive, central memory and regulatory TCRB repertoires appeared to be more similar among patients than among healthy donors. Sequencing cDNA rather than genomic DNA could over-represent highly expressing activated cells, although activation and CD3 levels did not differ between groups. HLA sub-analyses involved small numbers of individuals, so any influence of HLA type on TCRB rearrangement remained unresolved.

The sequence was collected from a man between 18 and 29 years old with type 1 diabetes. The V gene is TRBV30 and the J gene is TRBJ2-4, with a weak D call of TRBD1 (6 bases match). Sequenced input: naive CD4+ T cells from blood. What the cell subset or site label conveys for this sample: true naive CD4+ T cells. CDR3 reads: CAWSTGSKNIQYF. The nucleotide sequence is TGTGCCTGGAGTACAGGGTCCAAAAACATTCAGTACTTC.